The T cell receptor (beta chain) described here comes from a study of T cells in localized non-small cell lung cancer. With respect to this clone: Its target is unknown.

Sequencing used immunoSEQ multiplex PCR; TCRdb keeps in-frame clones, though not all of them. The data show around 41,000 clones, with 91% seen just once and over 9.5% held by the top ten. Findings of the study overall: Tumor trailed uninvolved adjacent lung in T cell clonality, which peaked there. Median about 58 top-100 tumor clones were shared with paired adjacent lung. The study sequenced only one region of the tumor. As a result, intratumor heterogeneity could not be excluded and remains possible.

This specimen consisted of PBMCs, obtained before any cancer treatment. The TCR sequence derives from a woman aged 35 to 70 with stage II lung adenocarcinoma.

Here the CDR3 reads CATRPLAGVGEQYF. In nucleotides, the CDR3 is TGTGCCACCCGGCCCCTAGCGGGGGTGGGGGAGCAGTATTTT. The chain recombines TRBV27 with TRBJ2-3; TRBD2 aligns across 10 bases. Germline CDR1 and CDR2: MNHEY and SMNVEV (reference sequence). The CDR3 is made up of 14 amino acids. Germline trimming cut 10 bases from V and 11 bases from J; bases unmatched to any gene: 15.